This entry lists 19 T cell receptor beta chains sequenced from one sample in a study of radiation and T cells in renal cell carcinoma. Time point given: blood 2 weeks post-SBRT. Indicated treatment: 15 Gy SBRT to primary tumor, nephrectomy 4 weeks later. Clones were read by immunoSEQ multiplex PCR, and TCRdb kept only the in-frame ones, dropping some. The sample carries approximately 120,000 clones, 81% recorded once. The material was blood, obtained from a patient whose treatment included radiotherapy and nephrectomy. The receptors were gathered from a man in his fifties with renal cell carcinoma.

J is TRBJ2-1 and V is TRBV2; 9 bases fit TRBD1. The CDR3 spans 14 residues. CDR1 and CDR2 (germline): SNHLY, FYNNEI. V lost 6 bases and J lost 3; bases outside the gene matches: 3. The CDR3 region is CASSDRGYYNEQFF. The CDR3 DNA follows: TGTGCCAGCAGCGACAGGGGGTACTACAATGAGCAGTTCTTC.

This chain uses TRBV5-1 with TRBJ2-1, with unresolved D. Trimming removed 5 bases from V and 5 bases from J, with 11 bases in between. Germline assignment: CDR1 SGHRS and CDR2 YFSETQ. The CDR3 is 13 residues long. The CDR3 bases are TGCGCCAGCAGTTTAGTCCGGAACAATGAGCAGTTCTTC. It translates to CASSLVRNNEQFF.

The rearrangement uses TRBV7-9 and TRBJ2-7, with 13 bases identical to TRBD2. This CDR3 spans 15 amino acids. Trimming removed 5 bases from V and 11 bases from J; junction bases left unmatched: 12. Germline CDR1 and CDR2: SEHNR and FQNEAQ (reference sequence). CDR3 nucleotide sequence: TGTGCCAGCAGCCCGGGGGTCGGACTAGCGGGAGACGAGTACTTC. Amino acids: CASSPGVGLAGDEYF.

The CDR3 protein is CASSSIGGIGQPQHF. DNA for the CDR3: TGCGCCAGCAGTTCGATTGGGGGTATTGGCCAGCCCCAGCATTTT. This sequence joins TRBV23-1 and TRBJ1-5; possibly TRBD1 for D (5 bases). TRBV23-1 falls under the ORF class, with uncertain function. The CDR3 covers 15 residues. V lost 5 bases, J lost 7 bases, and 18 bases lay in between.

V is TRBV29-1 and J is TRBJ2-2; D gene uncertain. CDR3 length equals 12 residues. The germline gives CDR1 SQVTM, CDR2 ANQGSEA. V was trimmed by 1 base and J by 5 bases, leaving 5 bases between them. The CDR3 bases are TGCAGCGTTGAAGTCAGAACCGGGGAGCTGTTTTTT. It specifies CSVEVRTGELFF.

The gene calls are TRBV7-9 and TRBJ2-2; D ambiguous. The germline V and J ends were trimmed by 7 bases and 1 base, with 13 bases remaining between them. Germline loops: CDR1 SEHNR, CDR2 FQNEAQ (reference sequence). The CDR3 loop spans 15 amino acids. This chain's CDR3 is CASIWGSMNTGELFF. The CDR3 bases are TGTGCCAGCATCTGGGGTAGCATGAACACCGGGGAGCTGTTTTTT.

The chain couples TRBV5-4 to TRBJ1-2; D may be TRBD1 (6 bases). This CDR3 is 17 amino acids long. Germline CDR1 and CDR2: SGHNT and YYREEE (reference sequence). Trimming removed 4 bases from V and 8 bases from J, with 27 bases in between. The CDR3 bases are TGTGCCAGCAGCGTACAGGGACACCCACCCACAGCGGAAGGCTACACCTTC. This codes for CASSVQGHPPTAEGYTF.

The chain carries TRBV30 and TRBJ2-7; 10 bases fit TRBD1. This CDR3 contains 14 residues. Germline CDR1 reads GTSNPN; CDR2 reads SVGIG (reference sequence). V was pared by 3 bases and J by 6 bases, with 8 bases of the junction left unmatched. The chain's CDR3 is CAWSHRDRGGEQYF. DNA of the CDR3: TGTGCCTGGAGCCACCGGGACAGGGGAGGCGAGCAGTACTTC.

The V call is TRBV5-4, the J call TRBJ2-7, with 12 bases aligning to TRBD2. V shed 2 bases, J shed 2 bases, and the junction held 8 bases outside the gene matches. The V gene's germline CDR1 is SGHNT and CDR2 YYREEE (reference sequence). There are 17 residues in the CDR3. CDR3 coding DNA: TGTGCCAGCAGCTTATCAACTAGCGGGGGGCCTGCCTACGAGCAGTACTTC. The encoded protein is CASSLSTSGGPAYEQYF.

This clone was seen more than once but under ten times. V is TRBV5-1 and J is TRBJ1-1; D uncertain. The CDR3 runs to 14 residues. Trimming cost V 5 bases and J 0 bases, with 11 bases left between them. Germline CDR1 is SGHRS and CDR2 is YFSETQ. The CDR3 DNA follows: TGCGCCAGCAGTCGAGGGTTTGTGAACACTGAAGCTTTCTTT. Encoded protein: CASSRGFVNTEAFF.

This chain uses TRBV15 with TRBJ1-3; no clear D gene. The length of the CDR3 is 16 residues. Germline CDR1 and CDR2: LNHNV and YYDKDF (reference sequence). The V gene lost 3 bases and the J gene lost 0 bases, with 12 bases spanning the gap. CDR3 loop: CATSSTVTGSGNTIYF. The CDR3 nucleotides are TGTGCCACCAGCAGCACAGTCACTGGCTCTGGAAACACCATATATTTT.

The CDR3 nucleotides are TGTGCCAGCAGCGGTGGCCAAGAGACCCAGTACTTC. Protein product: CASSGGQETQYF. The V and J genes are TRBV6-5 and TRBJ2-5; no reliable D call. Trimming took off 6 bases at V and 1 base at J, with 6 bases between the two ends. Germline V gives CDR1 MNHEY, CDR2 SVGAGI. The CDR3 loop spans 12 amino acids.

V and J are TRBV5-1 and TRBJ2-1, with D possibly being TRBD1 (5 bases). Germline lookup yields CDR1 SGHRS and CDR2 YFSETQ. The length of the CDR3 is 15 residues. V shed 1 base and J shed 2 bases, with 10 bases lying between them. The CDR3 protein is CASSLLGATYNEQFF. For the CDR3, the DNA is TGCGCCAGCAGCTTGCTAGGGGCGACCTACAATGAGCAGTTCTTC.

This chain connects TRBV7-9 to TRBJ2-2, with 7 positions matching TRBD2. The CDR3 runs to 15 residues. Looked up from germline, CDR1 is SEHNR and CDR2 is FQNEAQ (reference sequence). The V and J ends lost 0 bases and 4 bases, in that order; junction bases with no gene match: 2. The CDR3 coding sequence is TGTGCCAGCAGCTTAGCGGGAGGGGTCACCGGGGAGCTGTTTTTT. Translating it yields CASSLAGGVTGELFF.

The chain combines TRBV7-9 with TRBJ2-1; D is undetermined. CDR1 and CDR2 (germline): SEHNR, FQNEAQ (reference sequence). With 4 bases removed from V and 10 bases from J, the gap between germline ends came to 14 bases. The CDR3 is 13 residues long. CDR3 sequence: CASSYPLASEQFF. CDR3 nucleotide sequence: TGTGCCAGCAGCTACCCCCTGGCCTCCGAGCAGTTCTTC.

The chain has TRBV14 and TRBJ2-7, with D possibly matching TRBD1 (5 bases). CDR3 length: 15 amino acids. CDR1 is SGHDN, CDR2 FVKESK, per germline. Trimming pared 3 bases from V and 3 bases from J, leaving 15 bases between. The CDR3 protein is CASSHVGHLLYEQYF. The CDR3 DNA reads as TGTGCCAGCAGCCACGTCGGACACCTTCTCTACGAGCAGTACTTC.

This clone was seen a few times. J is TRBJ2-5 and V is TRBV2; a possible D gene is TRBD2 (6 bases). Germline CDR1 and CDR2: SNHLY and FYNNEI. V gave up 2 bases and J gave up 5 bases, with 15 bases separating them. The length of the CDR3 is 15 residues. The CDR3 loop is CASSEIGGLAETQYF. CDR3 DNA: TGTGCCAGCAGTGAAATCGGCGGGCTAGCGGAGACCCAGTACTTC.

This clone was detected ten times or more. The rearrangement links TRBV28 to TRBJ2-5; D remains ambiguous. The CDR3 totals 13 residues. The germline V gene encodes CDR1 MDHEN and CDR2 SYDVKM. V was shortened by 1 base and J by 5 bases, with 8 bases between the two germline ends. CDR3 loop: CASSLYLGETQYF. DNA for the CDR3: TGTGCCAGCAGTTTATATCTAGGGGAGACCCAGTACTTC.

This clone was counted a single time. The chain links TRBV2 to TRBJ1-4; tentatively, D is TRBD1 (5 bases). The germline gives CDR1 SNHLY, CDR2 FYNNEI. V was pared by 6 bases and J by 3 bases, with 11 bases between. This CDR3 is 14 amino acids long. The CDR3: CASSPRVANEKLFF. Here the CDR3 DNA reads TGTGCCAGCAGCCCCAGGGTCGCTAATGAAAAACTGTTTTTT. The complete variable domain, with remaining parts taken from reference TRBV2 and TRBJ1-4, reads EPEVTQTPSHQVTQMGQEVILRCVPISNHLYFYWYRQILGQKVEFLVSFYNNEISEKSEIFDDQFSVERPDGSNFTLKIRSTKLEDSAMYFCASSPRVANEKLFFGSGTQLSVL.